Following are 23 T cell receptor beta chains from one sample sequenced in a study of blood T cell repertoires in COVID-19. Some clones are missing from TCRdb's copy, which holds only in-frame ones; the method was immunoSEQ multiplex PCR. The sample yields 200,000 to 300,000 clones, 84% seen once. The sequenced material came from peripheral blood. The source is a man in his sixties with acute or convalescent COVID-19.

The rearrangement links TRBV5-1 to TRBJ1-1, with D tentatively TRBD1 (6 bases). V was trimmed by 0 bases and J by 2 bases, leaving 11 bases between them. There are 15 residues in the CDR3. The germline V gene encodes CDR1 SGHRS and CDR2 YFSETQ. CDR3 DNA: TGCGCCAGCAGCTTGGAATCGGGACAAAACACTGAAGCTTTCTTT. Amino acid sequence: CASSLESGQNTEAFF.

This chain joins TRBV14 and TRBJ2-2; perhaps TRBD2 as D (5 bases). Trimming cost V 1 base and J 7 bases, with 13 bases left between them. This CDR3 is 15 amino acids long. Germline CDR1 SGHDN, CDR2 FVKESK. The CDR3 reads CASSQVGGPGGELFF. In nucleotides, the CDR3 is TGTGCCAGCAGCCAAGTCGGCGGGCCAGGCGGGGAGCTGTTTTTT.

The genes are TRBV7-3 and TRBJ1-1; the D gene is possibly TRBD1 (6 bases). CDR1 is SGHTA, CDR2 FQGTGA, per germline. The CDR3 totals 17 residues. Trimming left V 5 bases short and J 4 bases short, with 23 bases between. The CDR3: CASSPHSGGAEVTEAFF. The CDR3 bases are TGTGCCAGCAGCCCTCACTCGGGGGGGGCTGAAGTCACTGAAGCTTTCTTT. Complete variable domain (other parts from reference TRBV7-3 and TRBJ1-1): GAGVSQTPSNKVTEKGKYVELRCDPISGHTALYWYRQSLGQGPEFLIYFQGTGAADDSGLPNDRFFAVRPEGSVSTLKIQRTERGDSAVYLCASSPHSGGAEVTEAFFGQGTRLTVV.

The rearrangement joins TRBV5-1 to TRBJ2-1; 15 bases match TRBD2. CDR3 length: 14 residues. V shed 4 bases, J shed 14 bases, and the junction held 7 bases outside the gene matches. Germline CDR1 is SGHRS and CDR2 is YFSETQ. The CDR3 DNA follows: TGCGCCAGCAGCCACGGGACTAGCGGGAGGACTGAGTTCTTC. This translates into CASSHGTSGRTEFF.

The CDR3 nucleotides are TGTGCCAGCAGTTTCGGACAGCAGAACTATGGCTACACCTTC. Encoded protein: CASSFGQQNYGYTF. The chain has TRBV2 and TRBJ1-2, with a weak D call TRBD1 (6 bases). Germline V gene data show CDR1 as SNHLY and CDR2 as FYNNEI. Trimming removed 5 bases from V and 2 bases from J, with 12 bases in between. The CDR3 sequence is 14 residues long.

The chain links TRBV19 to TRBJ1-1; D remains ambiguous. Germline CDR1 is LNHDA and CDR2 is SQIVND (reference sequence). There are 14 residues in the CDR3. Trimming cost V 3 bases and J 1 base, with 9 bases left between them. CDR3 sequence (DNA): TGTGCCAGTAGTATGATGGGGAGGAACACTGAAGCTTTCTTT. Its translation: CASSMMGRNTEAFF.

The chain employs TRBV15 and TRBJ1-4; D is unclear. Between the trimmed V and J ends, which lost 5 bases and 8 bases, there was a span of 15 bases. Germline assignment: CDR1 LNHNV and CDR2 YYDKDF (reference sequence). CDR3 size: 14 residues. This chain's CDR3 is CATSPGNAYEKLFF. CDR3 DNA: TGTGCCACCAGCCCCGGGAACGCATACGAAAAACTGTTTTTT.

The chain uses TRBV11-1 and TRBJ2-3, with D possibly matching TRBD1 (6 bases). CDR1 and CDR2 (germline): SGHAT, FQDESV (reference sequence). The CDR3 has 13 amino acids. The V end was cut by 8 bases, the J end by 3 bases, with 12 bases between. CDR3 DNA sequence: TGTGCCAGCCGCGGACAGCCGACAGATACGCAGTATTTT. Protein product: CASRGQPTDTQYF.

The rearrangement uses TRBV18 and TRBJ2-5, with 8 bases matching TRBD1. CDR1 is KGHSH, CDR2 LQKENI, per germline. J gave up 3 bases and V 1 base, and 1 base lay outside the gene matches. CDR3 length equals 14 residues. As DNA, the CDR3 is TGTGCCAGCTCACCACTGGACAGGGAAGAGACCCAGTACTTC. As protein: CASSPLDREETQYF.

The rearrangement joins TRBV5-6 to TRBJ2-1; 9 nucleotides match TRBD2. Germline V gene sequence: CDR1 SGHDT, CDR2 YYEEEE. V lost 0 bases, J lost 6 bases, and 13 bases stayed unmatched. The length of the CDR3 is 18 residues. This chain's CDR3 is CASSLELQAGGPFNEQFF. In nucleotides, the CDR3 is TGTGCCAGCAGCTTGGAGTTACAGGCGGGAGGGCCGTTCAATGAGCAGTTCTTC.

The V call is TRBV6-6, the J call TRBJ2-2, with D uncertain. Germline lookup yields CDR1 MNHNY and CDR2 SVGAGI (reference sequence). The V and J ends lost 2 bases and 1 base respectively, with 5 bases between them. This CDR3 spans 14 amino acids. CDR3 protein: CASSYPQNTGELFF. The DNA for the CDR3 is TGTGCCAGCAGTTACCCCCAGAACACCGGGGAGCTGTTTTTT.

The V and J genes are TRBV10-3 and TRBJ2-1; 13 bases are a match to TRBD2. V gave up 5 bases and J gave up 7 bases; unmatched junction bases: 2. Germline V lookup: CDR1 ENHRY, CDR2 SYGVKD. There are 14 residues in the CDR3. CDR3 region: CAISRTSGSNEQFF. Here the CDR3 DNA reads TGTGCCATCAGTAGGACTAGCGGGAGTAATGAGCAGTTCTTC.

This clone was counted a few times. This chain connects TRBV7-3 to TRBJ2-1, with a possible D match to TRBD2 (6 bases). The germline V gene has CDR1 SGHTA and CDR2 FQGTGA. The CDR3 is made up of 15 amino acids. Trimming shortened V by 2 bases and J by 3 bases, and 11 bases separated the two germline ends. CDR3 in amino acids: CASSLDGLIYNEQFF. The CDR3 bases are TGTGCCAGCAGCTTAGATGGACTAATCTACAATGAGCAGTTCTTC.

CDR3 DNA: TGTGCCAGCAGTGAACTTACCTACGAGCAGTACTTC. This encodes CASSELTYEQYF. V usage is TRBV2 and J usage is TRBJ2-7; D gene uncertain. The CDR3 has 12 residues. The germline V and J ends were trimmed by 2 bases and 2 bases, with 4 bases remaining between them. Germline CDR1 SNHLY, CDR2 FYNNEI. Filled out from reference TRBV2 and TRBJ2-7, the complete variable domain reads EPEVTQTPSHQVTQMGQEVILRCVPISNHLYFYWYRQILGQKVEFLVSFYNNEISEKSEIFDDQFSVERPDGSNFTLKIRSTKLEDSAMYFCASSELTYEQYFGPGTRLTVT.

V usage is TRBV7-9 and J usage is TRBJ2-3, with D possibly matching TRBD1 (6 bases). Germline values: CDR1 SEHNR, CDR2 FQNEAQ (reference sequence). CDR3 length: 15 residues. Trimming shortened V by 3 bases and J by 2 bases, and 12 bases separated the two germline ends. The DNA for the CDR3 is TGTGCCAGCAGCTTGGACAGCCTGACCACAGATACGCAGTATTTT. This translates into CASSLDSLTTDTQYF.

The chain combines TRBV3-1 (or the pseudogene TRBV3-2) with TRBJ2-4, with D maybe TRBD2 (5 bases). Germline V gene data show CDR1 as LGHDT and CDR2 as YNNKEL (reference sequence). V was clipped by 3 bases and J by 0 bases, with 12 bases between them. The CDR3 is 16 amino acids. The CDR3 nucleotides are TGTGCCAGCAGCCAGAGGGTACTTCTAGCCAAAAACATTCAGTACTTC. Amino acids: CASSQRVLLAKNIQYF.

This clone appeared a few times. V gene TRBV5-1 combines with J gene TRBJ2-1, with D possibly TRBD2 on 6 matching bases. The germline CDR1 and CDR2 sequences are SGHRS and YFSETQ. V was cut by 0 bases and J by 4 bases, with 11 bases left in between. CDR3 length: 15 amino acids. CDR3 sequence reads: CASSLGTTRYNEQFF. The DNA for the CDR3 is TGCGCCAGCAGCTTGGGGACTACCCGTTACAATGAGCAGTTCTTC.

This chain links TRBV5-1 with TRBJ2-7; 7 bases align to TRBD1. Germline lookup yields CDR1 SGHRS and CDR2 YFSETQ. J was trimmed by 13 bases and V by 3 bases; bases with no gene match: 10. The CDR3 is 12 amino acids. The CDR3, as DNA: TGCGCCAGCAGCTCCTCCGGGACAGTGCGCTACTTC. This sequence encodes CASSSSGTVRYF. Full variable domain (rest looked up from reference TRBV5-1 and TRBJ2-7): KAGVTQTPRYLIKTRGQQVTLSCSPISGHRSVSWYQQTPGQGLQFLFEYFSETQRNKGNFPGRFSGRQFSNSRSEMNVSTLELGDSALYLCASSSSGTVRYFGPGTRLTVT.

DNA of the CDR3: TGCAGCGTCCACAGGGGCAATGAGCAGTTCTTC. This translates into CSVHRGNEQFF. This sequence joins TRBV29-1 and TRBJ2-1, with 7 bases matching TRBD1. The V gene end was trimmed by 6 bases and the J gene end by 6 bases; junction bases not matched to a gene: 2. CDR3 length: 11 amino acids. Germline V gene sequence: CDR1 SQVTM, CDR2 ANQGSEA.

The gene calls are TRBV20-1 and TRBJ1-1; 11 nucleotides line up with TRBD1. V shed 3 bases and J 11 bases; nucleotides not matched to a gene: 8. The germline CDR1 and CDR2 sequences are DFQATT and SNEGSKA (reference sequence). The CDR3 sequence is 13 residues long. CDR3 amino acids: CSASALGQGAAFF. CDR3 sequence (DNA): TGCAGTGCTAGTGCTCTCGGACAGGGGGCGGCTTTCTTT.

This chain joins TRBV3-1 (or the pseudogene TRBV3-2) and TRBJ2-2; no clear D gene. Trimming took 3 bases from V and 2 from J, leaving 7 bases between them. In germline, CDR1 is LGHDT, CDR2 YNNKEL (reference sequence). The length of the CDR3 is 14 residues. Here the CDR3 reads CASSQAYNTGELFF. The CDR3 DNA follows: TGTGCCAGCAGCCAGGCTTACAACACCGGGGAGCTGTTTTTT.

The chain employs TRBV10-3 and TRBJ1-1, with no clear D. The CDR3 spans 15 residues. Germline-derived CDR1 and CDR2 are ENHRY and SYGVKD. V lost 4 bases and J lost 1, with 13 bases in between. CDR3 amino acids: CAISANGGSNTEAFF. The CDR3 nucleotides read TGTGCCATCAGTGCTAATGGAGGGTCGAACACTGAAGCTTTCTTT.

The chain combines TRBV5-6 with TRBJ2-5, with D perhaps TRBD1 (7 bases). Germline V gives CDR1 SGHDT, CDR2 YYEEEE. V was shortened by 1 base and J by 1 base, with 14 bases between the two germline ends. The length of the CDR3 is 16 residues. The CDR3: CASSLTGGGTQETQYF. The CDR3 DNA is TGTGCCAGCAGCTTGACCGGAGGGGGCACCCAAGAGACCCAGTACTTC.